The rows below give T cell receptor beta chains drawn from one sample of a study of graft-versus-host responses after intestinal transplantation. These receptors have no identified antigens. Measured with immunoSEQ multiplex PCR; TCRdb has only the in-frame clones, and not every one. The sample includes 65,000 to 90,000 clones, 80% to 95% seen only once; the top ten take 7.6%. Sequencing was performed on unstimulated CD8+ T cells sorted from spleen or lymph node cells, taken before transplant. The receptor source for this set is a human donor who was the organ donor for an intestinal transplant. Each CDR3 is given with its conserved first and last residue. Fields, in order: V gene, D gene, J gene, CDR3 protein. The D gene is left open where the match is weak.

V gene: TRBV7-7
D gene: NA
J gene: TRBJ2-7
CDR3 protein: CASSLVHQGSESEQYF

V gene: TRBV9
D gene: TRBD2
J gene: TRBJ2-7
CDR3 protein: CASSVGLAGAAGYEQYF

V gene: TRBV29-1
D gene: NA
J gene: TRBJ2-7
CDR3 protein: CSAGGSSYEQYF

V gene: TRBV5-4
D gene: TRBD1
J gene: TRBJ1-1
CDR3 protein: CASSQRGTGNTEAFF

V gene: TRBV4-1
D gene: NA
J gene: TRBJ2-2
CDR3 protein: CASSQVLNTGELFF

V gene: TRBV20-1
D gene: NA
J gene: TRBJ2-1
CDR3 protein: CSARSGEQFF

V gene: TRBV5-1
D gene: NA
J gene: TRBJ1-1
CDR3 protein: CASSLITGPDTEAFF

V gene: TRBV4-1
D gene: TRBD1
J gene: TRBJ2-7
CDR3 protein: CASSQEGTGFYEQYF

V gene: TRBV27
D gene: TRBD2
J gene: TRBJ2-1
CDR3 protein: CASSPSGSSYNEQFF

V gene: TRBV5-1
D gene: TRBD1
J gene: TRBJ2-5
CDR3 protein: CASSLVDRGQGETQYF

V gene: TRBV11-2
D gene: TRBD2
J gene: TRBJ2-1
CDR3 protein: CASSFLAGVSYNEQFF

V gene: TRBV27
D gene: NA
J gene: TRBJ2-5
CDR3 protein: CASYPLIGGGPVFGKETQYF

V gene: TRBV11-2
D gene: TRBD1
J gene: TRBJ1-1
CDR3 protein: CASSLDGRGGQGNTEAFF

V gene: TRBV9
D gene: NA
J gene: TRBJ2-1
CDR3 protein: CASSPLIYQSSYNEQFF

V gene: TRBV6-1
D gene: NA
J gene: TRBJ2-7
CDR3 protein: CASSIAAGDTYEQYF

V gene: TRBV19
D gene: TRBD2
J gene: TRBJ2-7
CDR3 protein: CASSFRQGGYEQYF

V gene: TRBV7-2
D gene: NA
J gene: TRBJ2-5
CDR3 protein: CASSLGYDTQYF

V gene: TRBV6-1
D gene: NA
J gene: TRBJ2-1
CDR3 protein: CASSEGRGPYNEQFF

V gene: TRBV5-6
D gene: NA
J gene: TRBJ2-3
CDR3 protein: CASSLWSTDTQYF

V gene: TRBV9
D gene: TRBD1
J gene: TRBJ1-1
CDR3 protein: CASSVFTGGNTEAFF

V gene: TRBV6-1
D gene: TRBD1
J gene: TRBJ1-5
CDR3 protein: CASSEDRGGGQPQHF

V gene: TRBV19
D gene: NA
J gene: TRBJ2-2
CDR3 protein: CASSTGFRELFF

V gene: TRBV19
D gene: NA
J gene: TRBJ1-2
CDR3 protein: CASRTTDSRGYTF

V gene: TRBV28
D gene: TRBD2
J gene: TRBJ2-7
CDR3 protein: CASSSMQAGGPGEQYF

V gene: TRBV10-3
D gene: NA
J gene: TRBJ1-5
CDR3 protein: CAISQGRNSNQPQHF

V gene: TRBV29-1
D gene: NA
J gene: TRBJ1-1
CDR3 protein: CSVEVGGVPEAFF

V gene: TRBV28
D gene: TRBD1
J gene: TRBJ1-5
CDR3 protein: CASSWDRVGQPQHF

V gene: TRBV5-5
D gene: TRBD2
J gene: TRBJ2-1
CDR3 protein: CASSPWTSGRYNEQFF

V gene: TRBV7-6
D gene: NA
J gene: TRBJ2-7
CDR3 protein: CASSLEGGPYEQYF

V gene: TRBV2
D gene: TRBD2
J gene: TRBJ2-5
CDR3 protein: CVRRGGNQETQYF

V gene: TRBV5-1
D gene: TRBD2
J gene: TRBJ2-5
CDR3 protein: CASSNGLADQETQYF

V gene: TRBV19
D gene: NA
J gene: TRBJ2-1
CDR3 protein: CASTPGTDYNEQFF

V gene: TRBV27
D gene: TRBD1
J gene: TRBJ2-1
CDR3 protein: CASRTGGNEQFF

V gene: TRBV30
D gene: NA
J gene: TRBJ1-1
CDR3 protein: CAWSVDPGLGTEAFF

V gene: TRBV9
D gene: TRBD2
J gene: TRBJ2-1
CDR3 protein: CASSPEKGTRYNEQFF

V gene: TRBV14
D gene: NA
J gene: TRBJ2-3
CDR3 protein: CASSPDPRDTQYF

V gene: TRBV5-4
D gene: NA
J gene: TRBJ2-7
CDR3 protein: CASSLLVDTDEQYF

V gene: TRBV5-1
D gene: NA
J gene: TRBJ1-1
CDR3 protein: CASSSGDTGFTEAFF

V gene: TRBV5-4
D gene: TRBD1
J gene: TRBJ2-5
CDR3 protein: CASSVPGQGQEETQYF

V gene: TRBV27
D gene: NA
J gene: TRBJ1-1
CDR3 protein: CASSLNVNTEAFF

V gene: TRBV18
D gene: NA
J gene: TRBJ2-3
CDR3 protein: CASSPPGGGTDTQYF

V gene: TRBV15
D gene: TRBD2
J gene: TRBJ2-7
CDR3 protein: CATSRDGIAGRFFKQYF

V gene: TRBV30
D gene: NA
J gene: TRBJ1-2
CDR3 protein: CAWSVYSQNYGYTF